This is a list of T cell receptor beta chains from one sample in a study of blood T cell repertoires in COVID-19. The table came from immunoSEQ multiplex PCR; TCRdb's copy has only in-frame clones and leaves some out. Here the sample spans more than 200,000 clones, 75% to 90% being singletons. Sequences were obtained from peripheral blood. All receptors derive from a man aged 35 to 55 with acute or convalescent COVID-19. The CDR3 runs from the conserved cysteine through the conserved F or W. A D gene is named only where the DNA matches it firmly. Clone sizes are given selectively: once, few, many, or a class where the clone is expanded.

J gene: TRBJ1-4; clone size: -; V gene: TRBV4-1; D gene: -; CDR3 protein: CASSPGGSVTGGEKLFF; CDR3 DNA: TGCGCCAGCAGCCCTGGCGGGTCGGTTACGGGTGGGGAAAAACTGTTTTTT
J gene: TRBJ1-1; clone size: -; V gene: TRBV29-1; D gene: -; CDR3 protein: CSVEDGGGEAFF; CDR3 DNA: TGCAGCGTTGAAGATGGCGGAGGGGAGGCTTTCTTT
J gene: TRBJ2-5; clone size: few; V gene: TRBV2; D gene: -; CDR3 protein: CASTRGGQETQYF; CDR3 DNA: TGTGCCAGCACCCGAGGAGGTCAAGAGACCCAGTACTTC
J gene: TRBJ2-5; clone size: -; V gene: TRBV6-5; D gene: -; CDR3 protein: CASRGTDRVETQYF; CDR3 DNA: TGTGCCAGCAGGGGGACTGACAGGGTGGAGACCCAGTACTTC
J gene: TRBJ1-1; clone size: -; V gene: TRBV19; D gene: -; CDR3 protein: CASSIGWANTEAFF; CDR3 DNA: TGTGCCAGTAGTATAGGATGGGCTAACACTGAAGCTTTCTTT
J gene: TRBJ1-6; clone size: -; V gene: TRBV7-2; D gene: TRBD1; CDR3 protein: CASSWDRGLSPLHF; CDR3 DNA: TGTGCCAGCAGCTGGGACAGGGGGCTGTCACCCCTCCACTTT
J gene: TRBJ2-1; clone size: -; V gene: TRBV29-1; D gene: TRBD1; CDR3 protein: CSVEGTGAYNEQFF; CDR3 DNA: TGCAGCGTTGAAGGAACAGGGGCTTACAATGAGCAGTTCTTC
J gene: TRBJ1-4; clone size: -; V gene: TRBV5-1; D gene: TRBD1; CDR3 protein: CASSLKGQGGNEKLFF; CDR3 DNA: TGCGCCAGCAGCCTAAAAGGACAGGGTGGTAATGAAAAACTGTTTTTT
J gene: TRBJ1-1; clone size: -; V gene: TRBV24-1; D gene: -; CDR3 protein: CATSDPGFVWAEAFF; CDR3 DNA: TGTGCCACCAGTGACCCGGGTTTCGTTTGGGCTGAAGCTTTCTTT
J gene: TRBJ1-5; clone size: -; V gene: TRBV19; D gene: TRBD1; CDR3 protein: CASNRGVGQPQHF; CDR3 DNA: TGTGCCAGTAACAGGGGGGTGGGTCAGCCCCAGCATTTT
J gene: TRBJ2-3; clone size: -; V gene: TRBV11-3; D gene: TRBD2; CDR3 protein: CASSLGGRDTDTQYF; CDR3 DNA: TGTGCCAGCAGCTTAGGCGGGAGAGACACAGATACGCAGTATTTT
J gene: TRBJ1-3; clone size: -; V gene: TRBV3-1/TRBV3-2; D gene: -; CDR3 protein: CASSQALLGVSGNTIYF; CDR3 DNA: TGTGCCAGCAGCCAAGCCCTCTTAGGGGTCTCTGGAAACACCATATATTTT
J gene: TRBJ2-4; clone size: -; V gene: TRBV18; D gene: -; CDR3 protein: CASSFRTGLAKNIQYF; CDR3 DNA: TGTGCCAGCTCCTTTCGTACAGGTTTAGCCAAAAACATTCAGTACTTC
J gene: TRBJ2-2; clone size: -; V gene: TRBV18; D gene: -; CDR3 protein: CASSPALANTGELFF; CDR3 DNA: TGTGCCAGCTCACCGGCACTAGCGAACACCGGGGAGCTGTTTTTT
J gene: TRBJ2-1; clone size: -; V gene: TRBV5-4; D gene: TRBD2; CDR3 protein: CASSAPTSGGYNEQFF; CDR3 DNA: TGTGCCAGCAGCGCACCAACTAGCGGGGGATACAATGAGCAGTTCTTC
J gene: TRBJ2-5; clone size: -; V gene: TRBV3-1/TRBV3-2; D gene: TRBD2; CDR3 protein: CASSLEGLAGVRKTQYF; CDR3 DNA: TGTGCCAGCAGCCTTGAGGGACTAGCGGGAGTAAGGAAGACCCAGTACTTC
J gene: TRBJ1-4; clone size: -; V gene: TRBV7-9; D gene: -; CDR3 protein: CASSPLGTEKLFF; CDR3 DNA: TGTGCCAGCAGCCCCCTCGGGACAGAAAAACTGTTTTTT
J gene: TRBJ1-1; clone size: -; V gene: TRBV30; D gene: -; CDR3 protein: CAWSVGQGMNTEAFF; CDR3 DNA: TGTGCCTGGAGTGTAGGACAAGGGATGAACACTGAAGCTTTCTTT
J gene: TRBJ2-7; clone size: -; V gene: TRBV21-1; D gene: -; CDR3 protein: CASSKNGGSYEQYF; CDR3 DNA: TGTGCCAGCAGCAAAAACGGCGGTTCCTACGAGCAGTACTTC
J gene: TRBJ2-1; clone size: few; V gene: TRBV12-3/TRBV12-4; D gene: TRBD2; CDR3 protein: CASRSSGVNEQFF; CDR3 DNA: TGTGCCAGCAGGTCGAGCGGGGTGAATGAGCAGTTCTTC
J gene: TRBJ2-3; clone size: -; V gene: TRBV5-4; D gene: TRBD1; CDR3 protein: CASSFPRTGGSDTQYF; CDR3 DNA: TGTGCCAGCAGCTTCCCTAGGACAGGGGGGTCAGATACGCAGTATTTT
J gene: TRBJ1-2; clone size: -; V gene: TRBV2; D gene: -; CDR3 protein: CASSVFRANYGYTF; CDR3 DNA: TGTGCCAGCAGTGTCTTCAGGGCTAACTATGGCTACACCTTC
J gene: TRBJ2-7; clone size: -; V gene: TRBV11-2; D gene: -; CDR3 protein: CASSLEGRGSYEQYF; CDR3 DNA: TGTGCCAGCAGCTTAGAGGGCAGGGGATCATACGAGCAGTACTTC
J gene: TRBJ1-4; clone size: -; V gene: TRBV7-2; D gene: TRBD1; CDR3 protein: CASKGQLEKLFF; CDR3 DNA: TGTGCCAGCAAGGGACAGCTAGAAAAACTGTTTTTT
J gene: TRBJ1-2; clone size: -; V gene: TRBV5-1; D gene: -; CDR3 protein: CASSLFDKTYGYTF; CDR3 DNA: TGCGCCAGCAGCCTCTTCGACAAGACCTATGGCTACACCTTC
J gene: TRBJ2-6; clone size: -; V gene: TRBV2; D gene: -; CDR3 protein: CASSVTGTSGANVLTF; CDR3 DNA: TGTGCCAGCAGCGTTACAGGTACCTCTGGGGCCAACGTCCTGACTTTC
J gene: TRBJ1-6; clone size: -; V gene: TRBV19; D gene: -; CDR3 protein: CASSMTGSYNSPLHF; CDR3 DNA: TGTGCCAGTAGTATGACTGGTTCCTATAATTCACCCCTCCACTTT
J gene: TRBJ2-5; clone size: -; V gene: TRBV7-7; D gene: TRBD2; CDR3 protein: CASSVGTSLSGETQYF; CDR3 DNA: TGTGCCAGCAGCGTCGGGACTAGCCTTTCCGGAGAGACCCAGTACTTC
J gene: TRBJ2-1; clone size: -; V gene: TRBV7-9; D gene: -; CDR3 protein: CASSPDNEQFF; CDR3 DNA: TGTGCCAGCAGCCCAGACAATGAGCAGTTCTTC
J gene: TRBJ1-1; clone size: -; V gene: TRBV5-1; D gene: -; CDR3 protein: CASSYDRLNTEAFF; CDR3 DNA: TGCGCCAGCAGCTACGACAGACTGAACACTGAAGCTTTCTTT
J gene: TRBJ2-1; clone size: -; V gene: TRBV28; D gene: TRBD1; CDR3 protein: CASRGTGSSYNEQFF; CDR3 DNA: TGTGCCAGCAGGGGGACAGGCTCCTCCTACAATGAGCAGTTCTTC
J gene: TRBJ1-2; clone size: few; V gene: TRBV11-3; D gene: -; CDR3 protein: CASSPGSDRNYGYTF; CDR3 DNA: TGTGCCAGCAGCCCGGGGAGTGACAGGAACTATGGCTACACCTTC
J gene: TRBJ1-2; clone size: once; V gene: TRBV9; D gene: TRBD1; CDR3 protein: CASSERTGGNYGYTF; CDR3 DNA: TGTGCCAGCAGCGAGCGGACAGGGGGGAACTATGGCTACACCTTC
J gene: TRBJ1-2; clone size: -; V gene: TRBV5-1; D gene: -; CDR3 protein: CASSSGENGGYTF; CDR3 DNA: TGCGCCAGCAGCTCCGGGGAAAACGGTGGCTACACCTTC
J gene: TRBJ1-6; clone size: -; V gene: TRBV30; D gene: -; CDR3 protein: CAWSGERDSYNSPLHF; CDR3 DNA: TGTGCCTGGAGTGGAGAGAGGGACTCCTATAATTCACCCCTCCACTTT
J gene: TRBJ2-7; clone size: -; V gene: TRBV5-5; D gene: TRBD1; CDR3 protein: CASSLSGTGHEQYF; CDR3 DNA: TGTGCCAGCAGCTTGAGTGGGACAGGGCACGAGCAGTACTTC
J gene: TRBJ1-2; clone size: few; V gene: TRBV27; D gene: TRBD1; CDR3 protein: CASSLRGDYGYTF; CDR3 DNA: TGTGCCAGCAGTCTCAGGGGGGACTATGGCTACACCTTC
J gene: TRBJ2-3; clone size: -; V gene: TRBV19; D gene: TRBD2; CDR3 protein: CASSDASGVSDTQYF; CDR3 DNA: TGTGCCAGTAGCGATGCTAGCGGGGTTTCAGATACGCAGTATTTT
J gene: TRBJ2-3; clone size: -; V gene: TRBV28; D gene: TRBD2; CDR3 protein: CASSSPTGGLGLAGGPDTQYF; CDR3 DNA: TGTGCCAGCAGTTCCCCGACAGGGGGCTTAGGACTAGCGGGAGGGCCAGATACGCAGTATTTT
J gene: TRBJ2-3; clone size: -; V gene: TRBV11-3; D gene: -; CDR3 protein: CASSGVLDTQYF; CDR3 DNA: TGTGCCAGCTCAGGGGTTTTGGATACGCAGTATTTT
J gene: TRBJ1-2; clone size: -; V gene: TRBV27; D gene: -; CDR3 protein: CASSLDVNYHGYTF; CDR3 DNA: TGTGCCAGCAGTTTAGACGTGAACTACCATGGCTACACCTTC
J gene: TRBJ1-2; clone size: -; V gene: TRBV19; D gene: TRBD1; CDR3 protein: CASSMVLDRGHGYTF; CDR3 DNA: TGTGCCAGTAGTATGGTATTGGACAGGGGGCATGGCTACACCTTC